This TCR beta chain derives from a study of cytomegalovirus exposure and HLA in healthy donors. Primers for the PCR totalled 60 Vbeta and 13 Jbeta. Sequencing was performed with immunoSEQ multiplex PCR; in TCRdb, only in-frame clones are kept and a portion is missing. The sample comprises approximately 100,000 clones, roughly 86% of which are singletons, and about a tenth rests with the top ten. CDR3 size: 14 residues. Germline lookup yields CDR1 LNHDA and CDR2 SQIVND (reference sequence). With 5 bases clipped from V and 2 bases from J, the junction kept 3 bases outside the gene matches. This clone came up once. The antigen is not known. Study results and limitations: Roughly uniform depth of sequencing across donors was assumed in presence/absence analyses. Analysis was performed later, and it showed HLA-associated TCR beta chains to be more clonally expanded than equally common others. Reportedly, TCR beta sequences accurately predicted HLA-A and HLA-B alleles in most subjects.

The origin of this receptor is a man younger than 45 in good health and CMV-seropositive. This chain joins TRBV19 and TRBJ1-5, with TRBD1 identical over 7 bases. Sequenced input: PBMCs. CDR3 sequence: CASSLGTGNQPQHF. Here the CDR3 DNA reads TGTGCCAGTAGTCTCGGGACAGGCAATCAGCCCCAGCATTTT.